The 5 T cell receptor beta chains below were found in one sample sequenced in a study of blood T cells in healthy people across ages. The second PCR ran roughly 7 to 11 cycles with a sample-barcoded 5' primer and J-beta primers. Each CDR3 protein gets one entry after TCRdb re-called the 5' RACE reads with MiXCR. The sample has 1 million or so distinct CDR3 sequences; 40% to 55% are singletons. Sequencing was carried out using blood. The receptors stem from a woman aged 60-75 years in good health.

In this sample, this clonotype turned up a few times. V and J are TRBV20-1 and TRBJ2-4, with TRBD2 matching 8 bases. TRBJ2-7 explains the end of the DNA better; the J call may be wrong. The CDR3 is 16 residues long. Germline V gene data show CDR1 as DFQATT and CDR2 as SNEGSKA (reference sequence). The CDR3 loop is CSARDQSSGMGCEQYF. As DNA, the CDR3 is TGCAGTGCTAGGGATCAAAGTAGCGGGATGGGGTGCGAGCAGTACTTC.

The table lists this clonotype with a few counts. The chain uses TRBV14 and TRBJ1-2, with TRBD1 as a possible D gene (5 bases). V was clipped by 1 base and J by 10 bases, with 16 bases between them. Germline V gene data show CDR1 as SGHDN and CDR2 as FVKESK. The CDR3 runs to 14 residues. This CDR3 reads CASSQGGGLAAYTF. Here the CDR3 DNA reads TGTGCCAGCAGCCAAGGGGGCGGTCTAGCAGCCTACACCTTC.

This clonotype showed up many times. The chain combines TRBV29-1 with TRBJ1-2; D is ambiguous. The germline V gene encodes CDR1 SQVTM and CDR2 ANQGSEA. This CDR3 comprises 11 residues. Trimming pared 7 bases from V and 3 bases from J, leaving 9 bases between. The chain's CDR3 is CSAREDYGYTF. The CDR3, as DNA: TGCAGCGCTAGGGAGGACTATGGCTACACCTTC.

The CDR3 sequence is CASSLNPRLRTLDTQYF. The CDR3 coding sequence is TGTGCCAGCAGCCTAAATCCCCGACTGCGTACCTTAGATACGCAGTATTTT. The chain recombines TRBV9 with TRBJ2-3; no definite D call. This CDR3 has 17 residues. Germline CDR1 and CDR2: SGDLS and YYNGEE. V was clipped by 4 bases and J by 5 bases, with 23 bases between them.

V usage is TRBV12-3 or TRBV12-4 and J usage is TRBJ2-7; no firm D call. V lost 0 bases and J 4 bases, leaving 7 bases between the germline ends. The CDR3 consists of 13 residues. DNA of the CDR3: TGTGCCAGCAGTTTAGCAATGAGGTACGAGCAGTACTTC. It specifies CASSLAMRYEQYF.